What follows are 16 T cell receptor beta chains derived from one specimen sequenced in a study of T cells in Graves' hyperthyroidism and ophthalmopathy. What was amplified from RNA transcripts were TCR beta CDR3 regions. Researchers ran a first-round RT-PCR on the TCR CDR3 using the HTBI primer set. TCRdb reprocessed the multiplex PCR reads with MiXCR, giving one entry per CDR3 protein. Of 350,000 or so distinct CDR3 sequences in the sample, over 20% are singletons; the top ten hold about 50%. The sequenced sample was blood. The receptors were gathered from a woman between 45 and 60 years old with Graves' hyperthyroidism.

V is TRBV7-8 and J is TRBJ2-7; 11 bases are shared with TRBD2. V was clipped by 8 bases and J by 5 bases; unmatched bases: 5. CDR3 size: 13 residues. CDR1 and CDR2 from the germline V gene are SGHVS and FQNEAQ. The CDR3: CASATSGSDEQYF. The CDR3 DNA follows: TGTGCCAGCGCCACTAGCGGGAGTGACGAGCAGTACTTC.

This clonotype occurred a few times. The chain joins TRBV6-1 to TRBJ1-3; D is unclear. With 6 bases removed from V and 6 bases from J, the gap between germline ends came to 12 bases. Germline V gene sequence: CDR1 MNHNS, CDR2 SASEGT. The CDR3 length is 13 residues. For the CDR3, the DNA is TGTGCCAGCAGCGAAATGGTTTTAAACACCATATATTTT. This sequence encodes CASSEMVLNTIYF.

This clonotype was seen at least ten times. The chain combines TRBV9 with TRBJ1-2; a possible D gene is TRBD1 (5 bases). This CDR3 comprises 13 residues. Germline CDR1 is SGDLS and CDR2 is YYNGEE. The V end lost 3 bases, the J end lost 4 bases, and 10 bases lay between the germline ends. The CDR3 DNA reads as TGTGCCAGCAGCGACGGGGGAGGCTATGGCTACACCTTC. Its translation is CASSDGGGYGYTF.

The gene calls are TRBV11-2 and TRBJ2-5; TRBD1 aligns across 10 bases. This CDR3 is 14 amino acids long. The germline V gene encodes CDR1 SGHAT and CDR2 FQNNGV. V lost 5 bases, J lost 2 bases, and 2 bases stayed unmatched. DNA of the CDR3: TGTGCCAGCAGCGCGGGACAGGGGCAAGAGACCCAGTACTTC. Its protein is CASSAGQGQETQYF. The whole variable domain, filled in from reference TRBV11-2 and TRBJ2-5, reads EAGVAQSPRYKIIEKRQSVAFWCNPISGHATLYWYQQILGQGPKLLIQFQNNGVVDDSQLPKDRFSAERLKGVDSTLKIQPAKLEDSAVYLCASSAGQGQETQYFGPGTRLLVL.

The genes are TRBV6-2 or TRBV6-3 and TRBJ1-2, with 9 bases lining up with TRBD1. Germline CDR1 is MNHEY and CDR2 is SVGEGT. J was trimmed by 3 bases and V by 11 bases; bases with no gene match: 25. CDR3 length: 19 amino acids. Written as DNA, the CDR3 is TGTGCCTCAGCAGTGGAATGGATATTTTGGGGACAGGGCGACTATGGCTACACCTTC. Translated, it gives CASAVEWIFWGQGDYGYTF.

In this sample, this clonotype turned up a few times. The CDR3 nucleotides read TGTGCCAGCAGTGCGCGACTAGCCTCCTGGGAGCAGTACTTC. It specifies CASSARLASWEQYF. This chain uses TRBV25-1 with TRBJ2-7; 7 nucleotides align to TRBD2. V dropped 4 bases and J dropped 7; count of bases not matched to a gene: 10. Germline CDR1 is MGHDK and CDR2 is SYGVNS. The CDR3 is 14 residues long.

This chain links TRBV3-1 with TRBJ2-7; D possibly corresponds to TRBD2 (6 bases). Deletions cut 4 bases from V and 4 bases from J, with 14 bases between. The germline gives CDR1 LGHDT, CDR2 YNNKEL (reference sequence). The CDR3 runs to 14 residues. CDR3 coding DNA: TGTGCCAGCAGCCCGAAGGACGGAGGGTACGAGCAGTACTTC. Its protein product is CASSPKDGGYEQYF.

This chain joins TRBV14 and TRBJ2-1; D remains ambiguous. The CDR3 has 17 residues. V lost 2 bases, J lost 4 bases, and 18 bases lay in between. Germline lookup yields CDR1 SGHDN and CDR2 FVKESK. For the CDR3, the DNA is TGTGCCAGCAGCCAATCGATAGCTACTTGGCCTTACAATGAGCAGTTCTTC. Its translation is CASSQSIATWPYNEQFF.

Many counts were recorded for this clonotype. The chain recombines TRBV7-2 with TRBJ1-2, with a weak D call TRBD1 (5 bases). This CDR3 contains 16 residues. The V gene's germline CDR1 is SGHTA and CDR2 FQGNSA. With 1 base removed from V and 8 bases from J, the gap between germline ends came to 20 bases. CDR3 residues: CASSLVGGPTERGYTF. CDR3 DNA sequence: TGTGCCAGCAGCTTAGTCGGGGGACCGACGGAAAGGGGCTACACCTTC.

The V call is TRBV9, the J call TRBJ2-3, with TRBD2 identical over 8 bases. The junction had 10 bases not matched to a gene; V was cut back by 4 bases and J by 6 bases. The CDR3 totals 15 residues. In germline, CDR1 is SGDLS, CDR2 YYNGEE. In DNA form, the CDR3 reads TGTGCCAGCAGCCAAGTCCGGGAGGGAACCGATACGCAGTATTTT. Translated, it gives CASSQVREGTDTQYF.

This clonotype was seen repeatedly, ten times or more. The chain is built from TRBV2 and TRBJ2-3, with 12 bases fitting TRBD2. The CDR3 is 15 amino acids. The germline gives CDR1 SNHLY, CDR2 FYNNEI. J lost 0 bases, V lost 7 bases, and 2 bases had no gene match. The CDR3 is CASITSGRSTDTQYF. The CDR3 DNA sequence: TGTGCCAGCATCACTAGCGGGAGGAGCACAGATACGCAGTATTTT.

This clonotype was detected many times. J is TRBJ1-1 and V is TRBV7-3; 9 nucleotides align to TRBD1. The trim removed 3 bases at V and 3 bases at J, leaving 17 bases unmatched. Germline V gene data show CDR1 as SGHTA and CDR2 as FQGTGA. The CDR3 extends over 19 amino acids. CDR3 in DNA: TGTGCCAGCAGCTTTGGGCCCCGTCCACAGGGGGCTATGGACACTGAAGCTTTCTTT. Translated: CASSFGPRPQGAMDTEAFF. The variable domain in full, with the rest retrieved from reference TRBV7-3 and TRBJ1-1, is GAGVSQTPSNKVTEKGKYVELRCDPISGHTALYWYRQSLGQGPEFLIYFQGTGAADDSGLPNDRFFAVRPEGSVSTLKIQRTERGDSAVYLCASSFGPRPQGAMDTEAFFGQGTRLTVV.

The chain uses TRBV6-1 and TRBJ2-3; no clear D. Looked up from germline, CDR1 is MNHNS and CDR2 is SASEGT. This CDR3 spans 19 amino acids. V dropped 3 bases and J dropped 0 bases, with 22 bases sitting between them. The CDR3 protein is CASSDAPLQWQSSTDTQYF. CDR3 sequence (DNA): TGTGCCAGCAGTGATGCCCCTCTACAATGGCAGTCTAGCACAGATACGCAGTATTTT.

This clonotype came up many times. The J gene is TRBJ2-6, the V gene TRBV5-4; D unclear. The CDR3 runs 13 residues. Germline lookup yields CDR1 SGHNT and CDR2 YYREEE (reference sequence). Trimming left V 2 bases short and J 3 bases short, with 3 bases between. The chain's CDR3 is CASSLYGANVLTF. For the CDR3, the DNA is TGTGCCAGCAGCTTATATGGGGCCAACGTCCTGACTTTC.

The chain has TRBV2 and TRBJ2-5, with TRBD1 matching over 10 bases. J was trimmed by 4 bases and V by 5 bases; bases with no gene match: 7. CDR1 and CDR2 (germline): SNHLY, FYNNEI. The CDR3 is 15 residues long. This CDR3 is CASSLKGQGGETQYF. CDR3 sequence (DNA): TGTGCCAGCAGTTTAAAAGGACAGGGGGGAGAGACCCAGTACTTC. The full variable domain, in which reference TRBV2 and TRBJ2-5 provide the parts outside the CDR3, is EPEVTQTPSHQVTQMGQEVILRCVPISNHLYFYWYRQILGQKVEFLVSFYNNEISEKSEIFDDQFSVERPDGSNFTLKIRSTKLEDSAMYFCASSLKGQGGETQYFGPGTRLLVL.

This clonotype was counted many times. The V call is TRBV11-2, the J call TRBJ1-5; 10 nucleotides agree with TRBD1. Germline CDR1 SGHAT, CDR2 FQNNGV. The CDR3 has 15 residues. V gave up 2 bases and J gave up 5 bases; unmatched junction bases: 3. CDR3: CASSLTGTGDQPQHF. CDR3 DNA sequence: TGTGCCAGCAGCTTAACCGGGACAGGGGATCAGCCCCAGCATTTT.